These 18 T cell receptor beta chains share one sample of origin, sequenced in a study of T cells expressing NK-cell markers. TCRdb reprocessed the 5' RACE reads, keeping one entry per CDR3 protein, no DNA. The listing contains about 550,000 distinct CDR3 sequences. Material: blood T cells: a sorted CD56 or NKG2C T cell subset, CD4+ or CD8+ T cells, or bulk PBMC T cells (not recorded which). The receptors shown here come from a young man in good health.

The V call is TRBV5-1, the J call TRBJ2-7; the D call from TCRdb, TRBD2, cannot be confirmed without DNA. CDR3 length: 12 residues. Germline loops: CDR1 SGHRS, CDR2 YFSETQ. This CDR3 is CASRRDSYEQYF.

V usage is TRBV12-3 or TRBV12-4 and J usage is TRBJ2-5. This CDR3 region has 13 residues. The CDR3 spells CASSFSAKETQYF.

CDR3 amino acids: CASSHDPSPRGFGYGYTF. The gene calls are TRBV4-1 and TRBJ1-2; the TRBD1 assignment by TCRdb is unverifiable without DNA. CDR1 and CDR2 from the germline V gene are MGHRA and YSYEKL. This CDR3 spans 18 amino acids.

This sequence joins TRBV12-3 or TRBV12-4 and TRBJ2-1; TCRdb names TRBD1, which stays unverified in the absence of DNA. CDR3 size: 13 residues. CDR3 sequence reads: CASSHPLWDEQFF.

The rearrangement uses TRBV20-1 and TRBJ2-7; with no DNA, the TCRdb D assignment of TRBD2 cannot be verified. The CDR3 covers 14 residues. Per the germline V gene, CDR1 is DFQATT and CDR2 is SNEGSKA (reference sequence). This chain's CDR3 is CSAPRPEGSYEQYF.

The chain couples TRBV20-1 to TRBJ2-7; absent DNA, TCRdb's TRBD2 call cannot be checked. The CDR3 runs 13 residues. From germline, CDR1 is DFQATT and CDR2 SNEGSKA (reference sequence). The CDR3 loop reads CSASQGGGYEQYF.

The rearrangement joins TRBV19 to TRBJ2-4; TCRdb's assignment of TRBD1 cannot be checked, as there is no DNA. From germline, CDR1 is LNHDA and CDR2 SQIVND (reference sequence). This CDR3 region has 12 residues. This CDR3 reads CASSPGVDIQYF.

The gene calls are TRBV11-2 and TRBJ2-1. CDR3 length: 16 residues. The germline CDR1 and CDR2 sequences are SGHAT and FQNNGV. The CDR3 here is CASSPVGRDSYNEQFF.

The V and J genes are TRBV12-3 or TRBV12-4 and TRBJ1-4; absent DNA, TCRdb's TRBD1 call cannot be checked. This CDR3 is built from 16 residues. Here the CDR3 reads CASSLRQLQPVEKLFF.

This chain uses TRBV7-2 with TRBJ1-1. The length of the CDR3 is 12 residues. Germline V gives CDR1 SGHTA, CDR2 FQGNSA. Here the CDR3 reads CASSLAASEAFF.

The V call is TRBV6-5, the J call TRBJ2-3. Germline V gives CDR1 MNHEY, CDR2 SVGAGI. The length of the CDR3 is 15 residues. The CDR3 loop is CASSYGLASTDTQYF.

CDR3 loop: CASSEAPDHGSRDEQFF. The J gene is TRBJ2-1, the V gene TRBV6-1. The germline V gene has CDR1 MNHNS and CDR2 SASEGT. This CDR3 has 17 amino acids.

The chain combines TRBV12-3 or TRBV12-4 with TRBJ1-4. The CDR3 sequence is 15 residues long. CDR3 amino acids: CASSQTTATNEKLFF.

The chain is built from TRBV25-1 and TRBJ2-6. Germline V gene data show CDR1 as MGHDK and CDR2 as SYGVNS. The CDR3 length is 16 residues. CDR3 region: CASRPKTGSGANVLTF.

This chain connects TRBV6-1 to TRBJ2-1. Looked up from germline, CDR1 is MNHNS and CDR2 is SASEGT. CDR3 size: 14 residues. The CDR3: CASSPTLSYNEQFF.

This chain links TRBV28 with TRBJ2-7; lacking DNA, the TRBD1 call made by TCRdb goes unchecked. There are 17 residues in the CDR3. Germline CDR1 MDHEN, CDR2 SYDVKM. This CDR3 is CASSPDGWGVPSYEQYF.

This rearrangement joins TRBV14 to TRBJ2-5; TCRdb's D call, TRBD1, is unchecked because there is no DNA. Germline V gene sequence: CDR1 SGHDN, CDR2 FVKESK. This CDR3 has 17 residues. The CDR3 loop reads CASSQDRISGAQETQYF.

The CDR3 sequence: CASSPSPDYEQYF. The chain combines TRBV12-3 or TRBV12-4 with TRBJ2-7; TCRdb's D call of TRBD1 is untestable without DNA. This CDR3 is built from 13 residues.